This T cell receptor beta chain was profiled in a study of blood T cell repertoires in COVID-19. As for the study in general: The United States, Italy and Spain were the sources of the acute and convalescent COVID-19 samples.

Germline assignment: CDR1 KGHSH and CDR2 LQKENI. Trimming removed 3 bases from V and 0 bases from J; junction bases left unmatched: 6. The length of the CDR3 is 16 residues. Generated by immunoSEQ multiplex PCR, the TCRdb table keeps only in-frame clones and is missing some. The table has approximately 250,000 clones, 88% seen once. The chain is built from TRBV18 and TRBJ2-7; 9 bases are a match to TRBD1. This sequence originates from a woman in her thirties or forties with acute COVID-19. Sequenced input: PBMCs or T cells enriched from blood (not recorded which). The CDR3 DNA sequence: TGTGCCAGCTCACCGAACGGACAGGGGAGCTCCTACGAGCAGTACGTC. Its translation is CASSPNGQGSSYEQYV.